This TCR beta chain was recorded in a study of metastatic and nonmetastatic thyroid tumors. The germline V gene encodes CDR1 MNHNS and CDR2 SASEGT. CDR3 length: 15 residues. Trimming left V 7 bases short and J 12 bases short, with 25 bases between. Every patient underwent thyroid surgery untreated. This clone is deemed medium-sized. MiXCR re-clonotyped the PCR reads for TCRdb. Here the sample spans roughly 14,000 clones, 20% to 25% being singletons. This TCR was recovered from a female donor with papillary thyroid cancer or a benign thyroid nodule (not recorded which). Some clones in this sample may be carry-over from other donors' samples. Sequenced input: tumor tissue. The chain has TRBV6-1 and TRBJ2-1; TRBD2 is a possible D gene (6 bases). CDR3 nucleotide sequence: TGTGCCAGCAAGGAGGGCGGGGCACAGCCCCGGGGGCAGTTCTTC. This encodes CASKEGGAQPRGQFF.